The 5 T cell receptor beta chains reported below all come from one sample, sequenced in a study of molecular identifiers for immune sequencing clone quantification. TCRdb processed the PCR reads anew with MiXCR; each CDR3 protein has one entry. This table holds approximately 20,000 distinct CDR3 sequences, 21% found once. The sample comprised naive CD8+ T cells from blood, with Jurkat cell RNA spiked in. Subset given: FACS-sorted CD8+CD4-CCR7+CD45RA+ naive T cells. The origin of the receptors is a human donor in good health. Some libraries in this study had Jurkat cell RNA spiked in.

This clonotype has a count of ten or more. This chain links TRBV12-3 or TRBV12-4 with TRBJ2-1, with D perhaps TRBD2 (5 bases). V dropped 5 bases and J dropped 6 bases, with 17 bases sitting between them. The CDR3 has 15 amino acids. The DNA for the CDR3 is TGTGCCAGCAGTCCCCCGGGATCAAGATTCAATGAGCAGTTCTTC. Translated, it gives CASSPPGSRFNEQFF.

At least ten counts were recorded for this clonotype. The chain's CDR3 is CATSQWTKLGTEAFF. CDR3 bases: TGTGCCACCAGCCAGTGGACCAAATTGGGGACTGAAGCTTTCTTT. The rearrangement uses TRBV15 and TRBJ1-1; D remains ambiguous. The CDR3 covers 15 residues. Germline values: CDR1 LNHNV, CDR2 YYDKDF (reference sequence). The V gene lost 5 bases and the J gene lost 5 bases, with 18 bases spanning the gap.

With regard to this clonotype: This may be a read error, as it is one base from a much larger clone. J is TRBJ2-2 and V is TRBV6-5; unclear D gene. Germline loops: CDR1 MNHEY, CDR2 SVGAGI. V shed 2 bases and J shed 2 bases, with 6 bases lying between them. The CDR3 loop spans 14 amino acids. The DNA of the CDR3 is TGTGCCAGCAGTTACAGAGGAAACACCGGGGAGCTGTTTTTT. Amino acids: CASSYRGNTGELFF.

This clonotype came up many times. The V gene is TRBV20-1, the J gene TRBJ1-1; 7 bases agree with TRBD1. This CDR3 is built from 14 residues. Unmatched junction bases numbered 8, after V lost 2 bases and J lost 5 bases. Germline-derived CDR1 and CDR2 are DFQATT and SNEGSKA (reference sequence). In nucleotides, the CDR3 is TGCAGTGCTAGAACCCGGACAGGCGAAACTGAAGCTTTCTTT. As protein: CSARTRTGETEAFF.

A few counts support this clonotype. J is TRBJ2-3 and V is TRBV7-6, with D unclear. The CDR3 is 14 amino acids. The V end was cut by 2 bases, the J end by 1 base, with 7 bases between. The germline V gene encodes CDR1 SGHVS and CDR2 FNYEAQ. The CDR3 region is CASSLLAGTDTQYF. The CDR3 nucleotides read TGTGCCAGCAGCTTACTTGCGGGCACAGATACGCAGTATTTT.